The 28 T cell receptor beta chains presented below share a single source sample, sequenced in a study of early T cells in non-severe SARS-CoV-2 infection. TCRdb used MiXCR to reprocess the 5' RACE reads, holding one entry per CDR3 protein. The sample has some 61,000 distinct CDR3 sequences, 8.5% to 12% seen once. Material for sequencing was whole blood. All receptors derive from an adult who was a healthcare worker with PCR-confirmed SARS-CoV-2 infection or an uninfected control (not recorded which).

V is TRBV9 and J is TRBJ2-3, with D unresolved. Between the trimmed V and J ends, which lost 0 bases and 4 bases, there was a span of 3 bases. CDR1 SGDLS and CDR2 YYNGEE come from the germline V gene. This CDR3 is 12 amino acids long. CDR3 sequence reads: CASSVGADTQYF. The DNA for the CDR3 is TGTGCCAGCAGCGTAGGGGCAGATACGCAGTATTTT.

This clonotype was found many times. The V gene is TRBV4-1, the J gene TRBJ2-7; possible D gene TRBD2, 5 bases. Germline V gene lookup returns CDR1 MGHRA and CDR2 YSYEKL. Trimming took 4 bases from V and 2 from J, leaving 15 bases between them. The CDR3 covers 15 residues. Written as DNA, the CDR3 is TGCGCCAGCAGCCGGATTTTGAGGGAGCCCTACGAGCAGTACTTC. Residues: CASSRILREPYEQYF.

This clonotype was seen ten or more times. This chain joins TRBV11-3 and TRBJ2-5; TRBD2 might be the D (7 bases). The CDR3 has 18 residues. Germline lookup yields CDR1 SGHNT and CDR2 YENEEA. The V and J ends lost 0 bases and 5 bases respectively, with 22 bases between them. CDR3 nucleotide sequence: TGTGCCAGCAGCTTAGATGGAGTGGGAGGGGGAACTGTGGAGACCCAGTACTTC. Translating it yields CASSLDGVGGGTVETQYF. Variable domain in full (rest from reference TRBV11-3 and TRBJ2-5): EAGVVQSPRYKIIEKKQPVAFWCNPISGHNTLYWYLQNLGQGPELLIRYENEEAVDDSQLPKDRFSAERLKGVDSTLKIQPAELGDSAVYLCASSLDGVGGGTVETQYFGPGTRLLVL.

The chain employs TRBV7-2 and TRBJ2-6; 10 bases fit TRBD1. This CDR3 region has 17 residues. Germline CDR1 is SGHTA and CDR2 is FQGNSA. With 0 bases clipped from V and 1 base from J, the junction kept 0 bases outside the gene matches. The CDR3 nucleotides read TGTGCCAGCAGCTTAGCGGGACAGGGGTCTGGGGCCAACGTCCTGACTTTC. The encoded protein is CASSLAGQGSGANVLTF.

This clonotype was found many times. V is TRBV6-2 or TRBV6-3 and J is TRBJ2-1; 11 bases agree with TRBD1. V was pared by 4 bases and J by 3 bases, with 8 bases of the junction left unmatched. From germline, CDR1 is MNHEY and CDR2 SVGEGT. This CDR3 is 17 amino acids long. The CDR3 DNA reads TGTGCCAGCAGTTTCAAGGGGACAGGGGGGTACTACAATGAGCAGTTCTTC. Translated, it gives CASSFKGTGGYYNEQFF.

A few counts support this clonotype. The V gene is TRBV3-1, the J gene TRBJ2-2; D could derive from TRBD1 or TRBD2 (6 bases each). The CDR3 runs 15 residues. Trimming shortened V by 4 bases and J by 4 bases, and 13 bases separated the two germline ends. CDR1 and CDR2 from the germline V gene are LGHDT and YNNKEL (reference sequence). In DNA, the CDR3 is TGTGCCAGCAGCCTAACACAGGGAGGCACCGGGGAGCTGTTTTTT. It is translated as CASSLTQGGTGELFF.

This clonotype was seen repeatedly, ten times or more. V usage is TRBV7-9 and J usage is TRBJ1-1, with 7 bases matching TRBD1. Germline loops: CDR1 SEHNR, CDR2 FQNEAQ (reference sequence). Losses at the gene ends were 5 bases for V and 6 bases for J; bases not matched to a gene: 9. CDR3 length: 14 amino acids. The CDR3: CASSPNRQGAEAFF. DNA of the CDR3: TGTGCCAGCAGCCCAAACCGCCAGGGGGCTGAAGCTTTCTTT.

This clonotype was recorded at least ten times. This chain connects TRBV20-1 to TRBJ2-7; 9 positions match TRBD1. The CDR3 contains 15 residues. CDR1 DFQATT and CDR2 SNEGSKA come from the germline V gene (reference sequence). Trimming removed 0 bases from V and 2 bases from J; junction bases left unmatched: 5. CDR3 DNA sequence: TGCAGTGCTAGAGATCTGGGACAGGGACCCTACGAGCAGTACTTC. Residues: CSARDLGQGPYEQYF.

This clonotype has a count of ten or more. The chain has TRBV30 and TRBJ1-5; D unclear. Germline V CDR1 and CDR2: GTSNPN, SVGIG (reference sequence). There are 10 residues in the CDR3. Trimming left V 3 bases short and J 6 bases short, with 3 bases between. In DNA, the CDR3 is TGTGCCTGGAGCCGTCAGCCCCAGCATTTT. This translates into CAWSRQPQHF.

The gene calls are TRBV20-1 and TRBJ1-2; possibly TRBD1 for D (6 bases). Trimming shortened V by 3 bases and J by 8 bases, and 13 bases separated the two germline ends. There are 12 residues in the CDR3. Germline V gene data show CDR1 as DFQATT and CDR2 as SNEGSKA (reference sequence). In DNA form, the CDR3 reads TGCAGTGCTAGGAACAGGGAGTACGGCTACACCTTC. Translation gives CSARNREYGYTF.

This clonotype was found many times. The CDR3 here is CASSLASGGLLSYEQYF. Written as DNA, the CDR3 is TGTGCCAGCAGTTTGGCCTCTGGGGGGCTCCTATCCTACGAGCAGTACTTC. This chain links TRBV12-3 or TRBV12-4 with TRBJ2-7; D possibly matches TRBD1 or TRBD2 (6 bases each). The length of the CDR3 is 17 residues. Trimming took off 3 bases at V and 1 base at J, with 19 bases between the two ends.

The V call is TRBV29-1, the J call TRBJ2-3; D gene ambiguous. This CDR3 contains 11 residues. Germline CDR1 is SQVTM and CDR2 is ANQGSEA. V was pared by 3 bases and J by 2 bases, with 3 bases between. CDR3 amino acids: CSVDFTDTQYF. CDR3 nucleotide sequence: TGCAGCGTTGACTTCACAGATACGCAGTATTTT.

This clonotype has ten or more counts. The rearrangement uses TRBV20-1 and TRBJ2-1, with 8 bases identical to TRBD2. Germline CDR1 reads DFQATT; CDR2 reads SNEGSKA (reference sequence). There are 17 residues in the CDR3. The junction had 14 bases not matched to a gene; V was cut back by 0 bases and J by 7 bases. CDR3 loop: CSARDPRGSGSGNEQFF. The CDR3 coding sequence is TGCAGTGCTAGAGATCCACGTGGGAGCGGGAGTGGAAATGAGCAGTTCTTC.

The CDR3 protein is CASSPQTRRGNQPQHF. The DNA of the CDR3 is TGTGCCAGCAGTCCGCAGACCCGGCGCGGCAATCAGCCCCAGCATTTT. This sequence joins TRBV27 and TRBJ1-5; D is unresolved. The CDR3 is made up of 16 amino acids. The V and J ends lost 5 bases and 2 bases respectively, with 16 bases between them. CDR1 MNHEY and CDR2 SMNVEV come from the germline V gene (reference sequence).

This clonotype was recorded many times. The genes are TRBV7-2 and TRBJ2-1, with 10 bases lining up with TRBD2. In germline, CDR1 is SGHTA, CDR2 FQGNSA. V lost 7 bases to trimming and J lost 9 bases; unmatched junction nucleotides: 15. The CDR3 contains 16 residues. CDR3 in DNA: TGTGCCAGCACCATCAAGAGCGGGGGGGCATTCACTGAGCAGTTCTTC. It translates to CASTIKSGGAFTEQFF.

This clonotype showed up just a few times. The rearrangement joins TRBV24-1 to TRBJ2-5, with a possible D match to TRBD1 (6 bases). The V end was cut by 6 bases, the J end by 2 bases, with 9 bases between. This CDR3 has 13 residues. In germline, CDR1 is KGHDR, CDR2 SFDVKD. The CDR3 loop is CATSQGHQETQYF. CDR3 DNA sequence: TGTGCCACCAGTCAGGGACATCAAGAGACCCAGTACTTC.

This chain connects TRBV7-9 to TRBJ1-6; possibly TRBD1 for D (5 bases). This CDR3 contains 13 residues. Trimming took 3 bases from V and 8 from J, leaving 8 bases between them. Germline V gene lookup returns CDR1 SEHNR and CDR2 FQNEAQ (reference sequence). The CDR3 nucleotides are TGTGCCAGCAGCTTGACAGCGGATTCACCCCTCCACTTT. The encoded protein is CASSLTADSPLHF.

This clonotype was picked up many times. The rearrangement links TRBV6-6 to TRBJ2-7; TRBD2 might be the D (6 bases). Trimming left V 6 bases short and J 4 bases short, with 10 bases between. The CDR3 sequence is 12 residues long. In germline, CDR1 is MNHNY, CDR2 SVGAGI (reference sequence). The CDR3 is CASSQLAYEQYF. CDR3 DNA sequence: TGTGCCAGCAGCCAGCTAGCGTACGAGCAGTACTTC.

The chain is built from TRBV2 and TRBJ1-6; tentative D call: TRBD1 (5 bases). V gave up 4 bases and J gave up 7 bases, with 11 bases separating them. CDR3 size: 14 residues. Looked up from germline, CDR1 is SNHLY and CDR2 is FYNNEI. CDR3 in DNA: TGTGCCAGCAGTGGCGAGACAGCGAATTCACCCCTCCACTTT. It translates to CASSGETANSPLHF.

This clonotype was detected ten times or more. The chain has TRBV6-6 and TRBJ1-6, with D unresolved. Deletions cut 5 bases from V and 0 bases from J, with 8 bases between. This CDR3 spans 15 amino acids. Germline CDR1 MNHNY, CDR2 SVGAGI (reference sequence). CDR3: CASSGRSSYNSPLHF. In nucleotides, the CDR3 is TGTGCCAGCAGTGGACGGAGCTCCTATAATTCACCCCTCCACTTT.

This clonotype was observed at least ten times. The chain's CDR3 is CSVIRTANTEAFF. The CDR3 DNA follows: TGCAGCGTTATCCGGACAGCGAACACTGAAGCTTTCTTT. This chain connects TRBV29-1 to TRBJ1-1, with a weak D call TRBD1 (6 bases). Per the germline V gene, CDR1 is SQVTM and CDR2 is ANQGSEA. There are 13 residues in the CDR3. The V end lost 5 bases, the J end lost 1 base, and 11 bases lay between the germline ends.

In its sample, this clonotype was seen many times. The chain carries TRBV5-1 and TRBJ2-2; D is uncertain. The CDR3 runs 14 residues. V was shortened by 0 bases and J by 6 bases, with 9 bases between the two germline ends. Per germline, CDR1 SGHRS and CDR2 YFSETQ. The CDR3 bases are TGCGCCAGCAGCTTGGATGATGGGGCCGGGGAGCTGTTTTTT. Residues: CASSLDDGAGELFF.

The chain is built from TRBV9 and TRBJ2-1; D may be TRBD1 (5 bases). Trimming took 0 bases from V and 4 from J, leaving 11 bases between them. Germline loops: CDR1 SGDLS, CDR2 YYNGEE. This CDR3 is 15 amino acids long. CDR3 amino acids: CASSVGGRAYNEQFF. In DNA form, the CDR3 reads TGTGCCAGCAGCGTAGGAGGCAGGGCTTACAATGAGCAGTTCTTC.

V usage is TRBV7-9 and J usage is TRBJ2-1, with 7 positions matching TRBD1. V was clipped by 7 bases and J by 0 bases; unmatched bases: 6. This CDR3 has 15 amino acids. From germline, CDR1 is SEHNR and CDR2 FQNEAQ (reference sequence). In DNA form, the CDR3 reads TGTGCCAGCACCTCGACAGGGAGCTCCTACAATGAGCAGTTCTTC. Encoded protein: CASTSTGSSYNEQFF.

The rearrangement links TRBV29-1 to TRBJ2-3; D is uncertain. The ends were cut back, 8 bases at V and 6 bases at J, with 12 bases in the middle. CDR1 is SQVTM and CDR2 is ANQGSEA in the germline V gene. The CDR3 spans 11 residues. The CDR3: CSHGPGDTQYF. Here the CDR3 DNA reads TGCAGCCATGGCCCTGGGGATACGCAGTATTTT.

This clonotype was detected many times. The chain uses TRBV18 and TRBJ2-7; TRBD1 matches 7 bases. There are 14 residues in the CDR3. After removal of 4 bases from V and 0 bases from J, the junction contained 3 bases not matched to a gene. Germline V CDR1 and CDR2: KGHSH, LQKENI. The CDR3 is CASSQDRASYEQYF. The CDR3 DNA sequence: TGTGCCAGCTCACAAGACAGGGCCTCCTACGAGCAGTACTTC.

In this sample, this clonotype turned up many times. CDR3 in amino acids: CSVTGTSGVRDASYEQYF. In DNA, the CDR3 is TGCAGCGTTACAGGGACTAGCGGGGTCCGCGACGCTTCCTACGAGCAGTACTTC. This chain connects TRBV29-1 to TRBJ2-7, with 13 positions matching TRBD2. This CDR3 has 18 residues. Losses at the gene ends were 5 bases for V and 1 base for J; bases not matched to a gene: 14. The germline CDR1 and CDR2 sequences are SQVTM and ANQGSEA.

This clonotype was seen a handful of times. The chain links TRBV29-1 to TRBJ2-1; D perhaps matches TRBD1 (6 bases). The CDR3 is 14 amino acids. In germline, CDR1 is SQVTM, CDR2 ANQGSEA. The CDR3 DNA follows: TGCAGTGATGGGGGCGTCAGCTCCTACAATGAGCAGTTCTTC. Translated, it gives CSDGGVSSYNEQFF.